The entry below gives a single T cell receptor beta chain sequence along with its context. The sample originates from a study of blood T cell repertoires in COVID-19. Sequencing used immunoSEQ multiplex PCR; TCRdb keeps in-frame clones, though not all of them. The sample holds roughly 220,000 clones; 90% are singletons and the top ten take over 13%. The CDR3 totals 17 residues. The V gene's germline CDR1 is LNHDA and CDR2 SQIVND (reference sequence). V lost 3 bases and J lost 2; bases outside the gene matches: 10. The receptor's source is a man aged 30 to 39 who had been exposed to COVID-19. The source material was PBMCs or T cells enriched from blood (not recorded which). The rearrangement uses TRBV19 and TRBJ1-1, with 9 bases lining up with TRBD1. The CDR3 region is CASSILDGTGFNTEAFF. The CDR3 DNA follows: TGTGCCAGTAGTATCCTAGACGGGACAGGGTTCAACACTGAAGCTTTCTTT.